This is a list of T cell receptor beta chains from one sample in a study of beta chain features in type 1 diabetes. Method: immunoSEQ multiplex PCR; TCRdb's copy keeps in-frame clones and lacks some. The sample carries some 330,000 clones, approximately 10% recorded once. Sequencing was performed on naive CD4+ T cells from blood. The receptors derive from a woman in her twenties or thirties in good health. CDR3s leave out the opening cysteine and the closing phenylalanine or tryptophan. Each record gives: CDR3 protein, J gene, V gene, CDR3 length.

CDR3aa: ATSRDIQGSSSGELF
j_gene: TRBJ2-2
v_gene: TRBV15
len: 15

CDR3aa: SVVTGYGGEAF
j_gene: TRBJ1-1
v_gene: TRBV29-1
len: 11

CDR3aa: ASSVTGTPAPYNEQF
j_gene: TRBJ2-1
v_gene: TRBV5-4
len: 15

CDR3aa: ASSPGLNSYEQY
j_gene: TRBJ2-7
v_gene: TRBV18
len: 12

CDR3aa: ASSSYEGAGYT
j_gene: TRBJ1-2
v_gene: TRBV7-3
len: 11

CDR3aa: ASSLIPRPGQEAYEQY
j_gene: TRBJ2-7
v_gene: TRBV7-2
len: 16

CDR3aa: ASSQIGGATGELF
j_gene: TRBJ2-2
v_gene: TRBV4-1
len: 13

CDR3aa: ASIRTSGSGEQF
j_gene: TRBJ2-1
v_gene: TRBV2
len: 12

CDR3aa: ASSYINTDTQY
j_gene: TRBJ2-3
v_gene: TRBV11-2
len: 11

CDR3aa: ASSQDPGGRAESTDTQY
j_gene: TRBJ2-3
v_gene: TRBV14
len: 17

CDR3aa: ASRPGQGHQPQH
j_gene: TRBJ1-5
v_gene: TRBV19
len: 12

CDR3aa: ASSNRVAYEQY
j_gene: TRBJ2-7
v_gene: TRBV19
len: 11

CDR3aa: ASRVTGGDETQY
j_gene: TRBJ2-5
v_gene: TRBV7-2
len: 12

CDR3aa: ACNPLGLSSYEQY
j_gene: TRBJ2-7
v_gene: TRBV30
len: 13

CDR3aa: SVDADRETEAF
j_gene: TRBJ1-1
v_gene: TRBV29-1
len: 11

CDR3aa: ASSIRSVRDKQF
j_gene: TRBJ2-1
v_gene: TRBV19
len: 12

CDR3aa: ASSLTGTGGEMTV
j_gene: TRBJ1-4
v_gene: TRBV4-3
len: 13

CDR3aa: SARSRGEQF
j_gene: TRBJ2-1
v_gene: TRBV20-1
len: 9

CDR3aa: ASSGTENEKLF
j_gene: TRBJ1-4
v_gene: TRBV19
len: 11

CDR3aa: AISDKGQGSYEQY
j_gene: TRBJ2-7
v_gene: TRBV10-3
len: 13

CDR3aa: ASSLTGNTEAF
j_gene: TRBJ1-1
v_gene: TRBV5-1
len: 11

CDR3aa: SVGAGTGSYEQY
j_gene: TRBJ2-7
v_gene: TRBV29-1
len: 12

CDR3aa: ASSLLGGGGDTQY
j_gene: TRBJ2-3
v_gene: TRBV7-2
len: 13

CDR3aa: ASSIDRGYEQY
j_gene: TRBJ2-7
v_gene: TRBV6-5
len: 11

CDR3aa: ASSPLAVNTEAF
j_gene: TRBJ1-1
v_gene: TRBV18
len: 12

CDR3aa: ASTNRLGGRDNNEQF
j_gene: TRBJ2-1
v_gene: TRBV9
len: 15

CDR3aa: ASSFGSGGEKLF
j_gene: TRBJ1-4
v_gene: TRBV11-2
len: 12

CDR3aa: ASSRWTAPGYEQY
j_gene: TRBJ2-7
v_gene: TRBV5-6
len: 13

CDR3aa: ASSQDWTSGSQY
j_gene: TRBJ2-5
v_gene: TRBV14
len: 12

CDR3aa: ASSNLGQGAYNEQF
j_gene: TRBJ2-1
v_gene: TRBV7-3
len: 14

CDR3aa: ASSQDRLGQGPSPREYEQY
j_gene: TRBJ2-7
v_gene: TRBV4-3
len: 19

CDR3aa: ASSEGRRLAGSETQY
j_gene: TRBJ2-5
v_gene: TRBV28
len: 15

CDR3aa: ASSQRQGNTGELF
j_gene: TRBJ2-2
v_gene: TRBV11-2
len: 13

CDR3aa: ASSLRRGSGGYEQY
j_gene: TRBJ2-7
v_gene: TRBV7-9
len: 14

CDR3aa: ASSLGQGADTQY
j_gene: TRBJ2-3
v_gene: TRBV7-3
len: 12

CDR3aa: ASSVASQETQY
j_gene: TRBJ2-5
v_gene: TRBV9
len: 11

CDR3aa: ASSLGTGGNEQF
j_gene: TRBJ2-1
v_gene: TRBV5-4
len: 12

CDR3aa: ASSSNPRDNTEAF
j_gene: TRBJ1-1
v_gene: TRBV7-9
len: 13

CDR3aa: AWSVLFQVMNTEAF
j_gene: TRBJ1-1
v_gene: TRBV30
len: 14

CDR3aa: ASSFPASGRTDTQY
j_gene: TRBJ2-3
v_gene: TRBV28
len: 14

CDR3aa: SVARQGEWLHEQY
j_gene: TRBJ2-7
v_gene: TRBV29-1
len: 13

CDR3aa: ASSYEDRGNEQF
j_gene: TRBJ2-1
v_gene: TRBV6-5
len: 12

CDR3aa: ASSLLSGPFYEQY
j_gene: TRBJ2-7
v_gene: TRBV23-1
len: 13

CDR3aa: ASSIQLETEQY
j_gene: TRBJ2-7
v_gene: TRBV2
len: 11

CDR3aa: ASSFGQALEQF
j_gene: TRBJ2-1
v_gene: TRBV7-2
len: 11

CDR3aa: ASSGGLGAYNEQF
j_gene: TRBJ2-1
v_gene: TRBV7-2
len: 13

CDR3aa: AISEGASGRGDTQY
j_gene: TRBJ2-3
v_gene: TRBV10-3
len: 14

CDR3aa: ASNLLGLAGADTQY
j_gene: TRBJ2-3
v_gene: TRBV2
len: 14

CDR3aa: SVVVFLSSSYEQY
j_gene: TRBJ2-7
v_gene: TRBV29-1
len: 13

CDR3aa: ASSKGLAGDLAEQF
j_gene: TRBJ2-1
v_gene: TRBV5-4
len: 14

CDR3aa: ATTGVDVYGYT
j_gene: TRBJ1-2
v_gene: TRBV19
len: 11

CDR3aa: ASSPQRWWGNQPQH
j_gene: TRBJ1-5
v_gene: TRBV28
len: 14

CDR3aa: ASGLQGNNQPQH
j_gene: TRBJ1-5
v_gene: TRBV2
len: 12